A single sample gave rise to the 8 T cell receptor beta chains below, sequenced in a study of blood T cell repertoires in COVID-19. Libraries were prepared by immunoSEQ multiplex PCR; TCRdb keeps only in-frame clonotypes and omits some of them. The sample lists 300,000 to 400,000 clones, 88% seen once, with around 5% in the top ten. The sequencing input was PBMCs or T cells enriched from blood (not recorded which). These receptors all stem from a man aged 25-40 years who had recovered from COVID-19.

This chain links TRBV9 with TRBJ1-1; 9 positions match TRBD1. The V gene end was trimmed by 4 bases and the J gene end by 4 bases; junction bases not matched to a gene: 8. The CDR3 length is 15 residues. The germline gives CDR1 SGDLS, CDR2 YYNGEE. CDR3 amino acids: CASSLQTGGGTEAFF. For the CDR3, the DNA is TGTGCCAGCAGCCTACAGACAGGGGGAGGCACTGAAGCTTTCTTT.

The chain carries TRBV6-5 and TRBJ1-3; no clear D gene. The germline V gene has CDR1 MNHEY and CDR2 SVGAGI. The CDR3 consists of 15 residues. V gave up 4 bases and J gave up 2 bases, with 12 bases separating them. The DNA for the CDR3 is TGTGCCAGCAGTTTAACAACCTTACCTGGAAACACCATATATTTT. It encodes CASSLTTLPGNTIYF.

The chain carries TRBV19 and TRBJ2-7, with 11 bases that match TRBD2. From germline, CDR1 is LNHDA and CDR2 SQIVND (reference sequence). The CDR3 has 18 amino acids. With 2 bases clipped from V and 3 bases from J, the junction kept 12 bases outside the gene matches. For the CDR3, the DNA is TGTGCCAGTAGTATACATGGGCTAGCGGGGGGTCCTAACTACGAGCAGTACTTC. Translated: CASSIHGLAGGPNYEQYF.

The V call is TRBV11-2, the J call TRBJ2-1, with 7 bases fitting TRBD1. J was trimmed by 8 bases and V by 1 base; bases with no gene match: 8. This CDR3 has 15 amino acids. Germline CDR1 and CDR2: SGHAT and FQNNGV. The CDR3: CASSLAGAGGYEQFF. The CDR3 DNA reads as TGTGCCAGCAGCTTAGCCGGGGCAGGGGGATATGAGCAGTTCTTC.

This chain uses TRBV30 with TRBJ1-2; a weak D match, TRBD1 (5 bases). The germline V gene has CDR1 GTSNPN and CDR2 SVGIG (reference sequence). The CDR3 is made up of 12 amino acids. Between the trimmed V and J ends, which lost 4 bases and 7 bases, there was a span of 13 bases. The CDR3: CAWNGGAGGYTF. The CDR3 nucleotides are TGTGCCTGGAACGGAGGGGCGGGTGGCTACACCTTC.

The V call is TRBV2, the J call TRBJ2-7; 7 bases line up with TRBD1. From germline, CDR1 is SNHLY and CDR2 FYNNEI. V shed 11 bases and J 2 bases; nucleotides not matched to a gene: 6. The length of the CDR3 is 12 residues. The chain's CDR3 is CASRDRTYEQYF. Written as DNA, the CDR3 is TGTGCCTCCCGGGACAGAACCTACGAGCAGTACTTC.

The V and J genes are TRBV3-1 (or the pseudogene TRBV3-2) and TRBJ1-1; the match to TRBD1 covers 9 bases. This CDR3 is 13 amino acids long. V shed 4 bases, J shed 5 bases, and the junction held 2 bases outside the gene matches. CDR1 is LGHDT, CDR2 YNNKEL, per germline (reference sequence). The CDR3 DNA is TGTGCCAGCAGCCCCGGGACAGGGACTGAAGCTTTCTTT. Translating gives CASSPGTGTEAFF.

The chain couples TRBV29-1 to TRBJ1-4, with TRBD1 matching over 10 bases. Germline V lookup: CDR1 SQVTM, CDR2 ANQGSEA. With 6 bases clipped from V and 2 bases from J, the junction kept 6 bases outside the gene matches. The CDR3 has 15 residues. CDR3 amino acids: CSVTGGEVTNEKLFF. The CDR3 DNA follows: TGCAGCGTGACAGGGGGCGAGGTGACTAATGAAAAACTGTTTTTT.